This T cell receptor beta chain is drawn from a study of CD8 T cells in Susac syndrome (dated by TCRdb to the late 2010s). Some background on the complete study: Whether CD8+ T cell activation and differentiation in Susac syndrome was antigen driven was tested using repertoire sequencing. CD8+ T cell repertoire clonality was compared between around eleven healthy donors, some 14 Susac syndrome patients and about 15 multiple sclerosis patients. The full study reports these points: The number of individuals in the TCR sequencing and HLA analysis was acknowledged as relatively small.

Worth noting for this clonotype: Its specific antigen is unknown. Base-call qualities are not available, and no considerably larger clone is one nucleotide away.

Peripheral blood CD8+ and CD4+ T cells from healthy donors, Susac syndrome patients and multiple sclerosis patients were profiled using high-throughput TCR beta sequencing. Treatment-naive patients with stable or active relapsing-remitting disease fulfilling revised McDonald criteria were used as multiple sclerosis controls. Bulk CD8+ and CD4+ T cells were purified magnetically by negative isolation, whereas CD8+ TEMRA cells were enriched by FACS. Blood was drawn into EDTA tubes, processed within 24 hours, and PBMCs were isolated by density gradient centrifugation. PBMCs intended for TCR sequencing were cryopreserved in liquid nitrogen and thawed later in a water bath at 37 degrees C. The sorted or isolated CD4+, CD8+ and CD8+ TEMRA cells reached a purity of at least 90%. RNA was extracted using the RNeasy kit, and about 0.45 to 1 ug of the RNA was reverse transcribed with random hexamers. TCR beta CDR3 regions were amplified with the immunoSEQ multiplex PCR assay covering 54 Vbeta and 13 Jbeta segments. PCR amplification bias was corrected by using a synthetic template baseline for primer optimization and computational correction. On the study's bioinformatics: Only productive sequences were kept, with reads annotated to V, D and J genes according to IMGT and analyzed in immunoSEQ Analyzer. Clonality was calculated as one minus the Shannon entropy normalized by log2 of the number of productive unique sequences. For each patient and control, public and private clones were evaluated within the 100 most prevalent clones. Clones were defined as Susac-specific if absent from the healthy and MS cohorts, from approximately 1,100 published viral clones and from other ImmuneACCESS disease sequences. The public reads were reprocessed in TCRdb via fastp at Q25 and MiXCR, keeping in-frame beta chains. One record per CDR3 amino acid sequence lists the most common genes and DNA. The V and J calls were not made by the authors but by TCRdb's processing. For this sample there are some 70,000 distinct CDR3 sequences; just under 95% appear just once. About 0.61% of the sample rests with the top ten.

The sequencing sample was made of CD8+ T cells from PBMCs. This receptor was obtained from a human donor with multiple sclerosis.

The sequence in DNA is TGTGCCAGCACTCAAATCGGGGGAGACACTGAAGCTTTCTTT. Its coded protein is CASTQIGGDTEAFF. The receptor chain draws on TRBV6-6 and TRBJ1-1, and TRBD1 may be the D gene, going by 5 matching bases. From a lookup of the germline V gene (reference sequence), CDR1 and CDR2 are MNHNY and SVGAGI. The CDR3 runs 14 residues from the cysteine to the phenylalanine. Of the read, only the CDR3 DNA is kept; its 42 bases are in frame from base 1. The junction carries 15 bases between V and J, which are trimmed by 7 bases and 3 bases respectively.